What follows describes a single T cell receptor beta chain. Its specificity is not known. Primers included in the PCR were 60 Vbeta and 13 Jbeta primers. Authors' processing steps: In a later analysis, the count reached 76 million or so unique TCR beta chains, with approximately 11 million shared. The protocol was immunoSEQ multiplex PCR, while the TCRdb copy is restricted to in-frame clones and leaves out a portion. For V, J and clone size, that table is used; D and trimming come from the DNA. The sample shows around 150,000 clones, roughly four fifths of them seen only once. The CDR3 runs 15 residues. Germline V lookup: CDR1 LGHNA, CDR2 YSLEER. V shed 3 bases, J shed 5 bases, and the junction held 5 bases outside the gene matches. This specimen belongs to a study of cytomegalovirus exposure and HLA in healthy donors. Whole-study results and caveats: A prior analysis recorded that most TCR beta V segments were productive about 90% or about 30% of the time. Specificity of a few CMV-associated chains for CMV antigens was verified in vitro. The classifier was said to identify cytomegalovirus status with high specificity and sensitivity.

The clonotype comes from a man aged 50-60 years in good health and CMV-seropositive. The sequenced material came from PBMCs. The chain joins TRBV4-3 to TRBJ1-5; 9 nucleotides agree with TRBD1. The CDR3 here is CASSQVTGGDQPQHF. Written as DNA, the CDR3 is TGCGCCAGCAGCCAGGTGACAGGGGGGGATCAGCCCCAGCATTTT.